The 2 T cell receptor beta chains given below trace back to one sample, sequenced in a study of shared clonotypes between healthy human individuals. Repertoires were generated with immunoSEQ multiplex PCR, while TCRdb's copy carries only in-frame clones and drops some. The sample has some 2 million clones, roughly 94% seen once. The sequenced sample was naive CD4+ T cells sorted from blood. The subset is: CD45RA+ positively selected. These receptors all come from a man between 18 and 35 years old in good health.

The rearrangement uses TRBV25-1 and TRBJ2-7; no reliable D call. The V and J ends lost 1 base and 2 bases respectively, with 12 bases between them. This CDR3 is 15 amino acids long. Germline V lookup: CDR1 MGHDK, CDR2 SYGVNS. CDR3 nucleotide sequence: TGTGCCAGCAGTGAATCGACGGTGAATACCTACGAGCAGTACTTC. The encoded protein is CASSESTVNTYEQYF.

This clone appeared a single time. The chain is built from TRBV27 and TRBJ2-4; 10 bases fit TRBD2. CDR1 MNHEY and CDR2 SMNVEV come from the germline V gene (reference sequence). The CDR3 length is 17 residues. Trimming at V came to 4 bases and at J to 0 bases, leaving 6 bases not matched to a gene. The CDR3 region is CASSSGLAALAKNIQYF. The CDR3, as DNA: TGTGCCAGCAGTTCCGGACTAGCGGCTCTAGCCAAAAACATTCAGTACTTC.